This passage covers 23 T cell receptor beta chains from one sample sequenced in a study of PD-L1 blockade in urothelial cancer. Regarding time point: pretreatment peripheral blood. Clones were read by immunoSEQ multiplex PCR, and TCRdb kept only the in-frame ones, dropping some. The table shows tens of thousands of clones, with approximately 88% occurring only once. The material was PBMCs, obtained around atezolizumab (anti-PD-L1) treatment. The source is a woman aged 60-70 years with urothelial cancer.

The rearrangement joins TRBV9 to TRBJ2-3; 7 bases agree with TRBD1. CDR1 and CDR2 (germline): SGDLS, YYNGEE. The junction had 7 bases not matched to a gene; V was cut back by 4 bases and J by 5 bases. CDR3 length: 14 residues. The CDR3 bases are TGTGCCAGCAGCCTTCGGACAGGCTTAGATACGCAGTATTTT. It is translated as CASSLRTGLDTQYF.

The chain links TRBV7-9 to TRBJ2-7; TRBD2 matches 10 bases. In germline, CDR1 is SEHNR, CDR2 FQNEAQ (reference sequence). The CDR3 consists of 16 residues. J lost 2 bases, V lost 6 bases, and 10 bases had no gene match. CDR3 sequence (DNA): TGTGCCAGCAGAACAGCGGGGGGGCCGGTGACCTACGAGCAGTACTTC. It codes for CASRTAGGPVTYEQYF.

The CDR3: CASSPGSRQPQHF. The CDR3 DNA is TGTGCCAGCTCTCCGGGGAGCCGACAGCCCCAGCATTTT. V is TRBV18 and J is TRBJ1-5; D is undetermined. The CDR3 loop spans 13 amino acids. Between the trimmed V and J ends, which lost 6 bases and 7 bases, there was a span of 13 bases. The V gene's germline CDR1 is KGHSH and CDR2 LQKENI.

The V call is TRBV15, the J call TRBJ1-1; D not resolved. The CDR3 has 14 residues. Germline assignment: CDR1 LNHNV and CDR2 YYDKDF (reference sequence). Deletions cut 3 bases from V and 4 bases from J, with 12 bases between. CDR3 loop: CATSSTGEGTEAFF. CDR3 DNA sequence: TGTGCCACCAGCAGTACCGGGGAAGGCACTGAAGCTTTCTTT.

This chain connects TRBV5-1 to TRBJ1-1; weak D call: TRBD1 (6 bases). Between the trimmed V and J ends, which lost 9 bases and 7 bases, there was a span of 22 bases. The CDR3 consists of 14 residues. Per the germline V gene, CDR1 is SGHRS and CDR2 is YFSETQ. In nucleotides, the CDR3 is TGCGCCACCTCCGAGTTGGGGGCGGGGGGTGAAGCTTTCTTT. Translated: CATSELGAGGEAFF.

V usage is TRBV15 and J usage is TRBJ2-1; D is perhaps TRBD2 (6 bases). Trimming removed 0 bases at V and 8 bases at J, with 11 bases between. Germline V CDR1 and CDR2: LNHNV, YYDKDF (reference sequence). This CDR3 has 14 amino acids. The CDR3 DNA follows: TGTGCCACCAGCAGAGATCTAGCGAACGATGAGCAGTTCTTC. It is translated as CATSRDLANDEQFF.

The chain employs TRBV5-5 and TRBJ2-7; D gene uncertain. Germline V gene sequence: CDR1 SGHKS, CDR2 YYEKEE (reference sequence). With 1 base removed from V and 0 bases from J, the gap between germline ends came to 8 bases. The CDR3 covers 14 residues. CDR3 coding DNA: TGTGCCAGCAGCTTGTTTGAGTACTCCTACGAGCAGTACTTC. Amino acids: CASSLFEYSYEQYF.

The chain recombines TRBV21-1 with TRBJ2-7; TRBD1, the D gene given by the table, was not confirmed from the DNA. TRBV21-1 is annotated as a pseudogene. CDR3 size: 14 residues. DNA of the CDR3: TGTGCCAGCAGCAAAGGGACAGGGGGCTCCGAGCAGTACTTC. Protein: CASSKGTGGSEQYF.

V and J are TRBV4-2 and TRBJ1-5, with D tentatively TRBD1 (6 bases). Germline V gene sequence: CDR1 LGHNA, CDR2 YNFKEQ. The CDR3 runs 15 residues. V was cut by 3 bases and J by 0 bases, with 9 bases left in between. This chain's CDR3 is CASSQATGSNQPQHF. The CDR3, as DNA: TGTGCCAGCAGCCAGGCGACAGGTAGCAATCAGCCCCAGCATTTT.

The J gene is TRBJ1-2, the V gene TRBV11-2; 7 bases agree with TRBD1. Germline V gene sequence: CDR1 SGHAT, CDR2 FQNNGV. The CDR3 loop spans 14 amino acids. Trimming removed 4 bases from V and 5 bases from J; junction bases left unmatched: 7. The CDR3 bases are TGTGCCAGCAGCTCCCTCCGGGACAGATATGGCTACACCTTC. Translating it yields CASSSLRDRYGYTF. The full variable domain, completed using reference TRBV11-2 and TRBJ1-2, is EAGVAQSPRYKIIEKRQSVAFWCNPISGHATLYWYQQILGQGPKLLIQFQNNGVVDDSQLPKDRFSAERLKGVDSTLKIQPAKLEDSAVYLCASSSLRDRYGYTFGSGTRLTVV.

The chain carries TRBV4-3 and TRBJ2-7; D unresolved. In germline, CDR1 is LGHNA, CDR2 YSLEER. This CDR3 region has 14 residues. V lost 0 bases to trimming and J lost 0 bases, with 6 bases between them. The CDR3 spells CASSQDRLSYEQYF. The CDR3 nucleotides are TGCGCCAGCAGCCAAGACAGGCTCTCCTACGAGCAGTACTTC.

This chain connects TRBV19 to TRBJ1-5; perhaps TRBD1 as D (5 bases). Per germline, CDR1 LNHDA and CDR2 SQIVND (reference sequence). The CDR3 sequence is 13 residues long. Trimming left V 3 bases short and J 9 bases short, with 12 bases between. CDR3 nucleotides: TGTGCCAGTAGTATGGAGGGGATCCGGCCCCAGCATTTT. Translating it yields CASSMEGIRPQHF.

CDR3 sequence (DNA): TGTGCCAGCAGGCAGTTCGGGGGTGGAGCTTTCTTT. This codes for CASRQFGGGAFF. The chain has TRBV28 and TRBJ1-1; TRBD1 is a possible D gene (5 bases). Germline CDR1 reads MDHEN; CDR2 reads SYDVKM. Trimming removed 6 bases at V and 10 bases at J, with 15 bases between. This CDR3 contains 12 residues.

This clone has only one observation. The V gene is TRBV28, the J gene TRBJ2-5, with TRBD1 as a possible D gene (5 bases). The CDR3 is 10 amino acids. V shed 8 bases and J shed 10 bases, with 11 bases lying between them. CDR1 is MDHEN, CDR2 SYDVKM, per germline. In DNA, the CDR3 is TGTGCCAGCGGTAGGGGTTTCCAGTACTTC. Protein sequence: CASGRGFQYF.

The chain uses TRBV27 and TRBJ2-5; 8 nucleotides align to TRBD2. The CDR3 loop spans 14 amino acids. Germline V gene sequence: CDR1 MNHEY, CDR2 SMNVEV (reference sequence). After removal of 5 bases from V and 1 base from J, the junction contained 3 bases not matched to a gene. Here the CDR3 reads CASSPGLAQETQYF. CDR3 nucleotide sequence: TGTGCCAGCAGTCCCGGACTAGCCCAAGAGACCCAGTACTTC.

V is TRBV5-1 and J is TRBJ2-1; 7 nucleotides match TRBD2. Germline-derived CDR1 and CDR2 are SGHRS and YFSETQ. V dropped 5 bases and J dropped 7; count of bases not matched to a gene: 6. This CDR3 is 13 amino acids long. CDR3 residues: CASSMTSINEQFF. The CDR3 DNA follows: TGCGCCAGCAGTATGACTAGCATTAATGAGCAGTTCTTC.

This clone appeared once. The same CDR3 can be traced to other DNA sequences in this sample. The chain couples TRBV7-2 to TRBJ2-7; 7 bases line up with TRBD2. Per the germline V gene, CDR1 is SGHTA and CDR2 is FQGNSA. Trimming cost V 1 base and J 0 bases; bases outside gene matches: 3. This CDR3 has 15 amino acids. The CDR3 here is CASSLVGGSSYEQYF. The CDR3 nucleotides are TGTGCCAGCAGCTTAGTCGGCGGGAGCTCCTACGAGCAGTACTTC.

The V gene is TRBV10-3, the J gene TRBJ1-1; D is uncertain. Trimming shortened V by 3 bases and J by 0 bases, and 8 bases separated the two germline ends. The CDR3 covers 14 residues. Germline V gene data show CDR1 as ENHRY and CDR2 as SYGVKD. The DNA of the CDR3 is TGTGCCATCAGTGATTTTAGATTGAACACTGAAGCTTTCTTT. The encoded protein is CAISDFRLNTEAFF.

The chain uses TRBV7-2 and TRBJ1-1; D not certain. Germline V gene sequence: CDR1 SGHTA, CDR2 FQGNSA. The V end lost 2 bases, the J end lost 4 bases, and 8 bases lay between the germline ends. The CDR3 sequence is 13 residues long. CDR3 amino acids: CASSLSQSTEAFF. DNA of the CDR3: TGTGCCAGCAGCTTATCACAATCCACTGAAGCTTTCTTT.

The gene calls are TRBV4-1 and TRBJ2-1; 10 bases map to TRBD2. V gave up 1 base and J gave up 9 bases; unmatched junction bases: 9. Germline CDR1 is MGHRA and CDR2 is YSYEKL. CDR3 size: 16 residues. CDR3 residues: CASSQGLPGLASEQFF. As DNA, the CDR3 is TGCGCCAGCAGCCAAGGACTACCGGGACTAGCGAGTGAGCAGTTCTTC.

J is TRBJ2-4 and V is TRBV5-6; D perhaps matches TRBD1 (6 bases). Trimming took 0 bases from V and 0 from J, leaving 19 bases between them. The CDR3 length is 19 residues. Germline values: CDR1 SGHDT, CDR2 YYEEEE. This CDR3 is CASSLVTGSDAIAKNIQYF. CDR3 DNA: TGTGCCAGCAGCTTGGTCACAGGGTCCGACGCTATAGCCAAAAACATTCAGTACTTC.

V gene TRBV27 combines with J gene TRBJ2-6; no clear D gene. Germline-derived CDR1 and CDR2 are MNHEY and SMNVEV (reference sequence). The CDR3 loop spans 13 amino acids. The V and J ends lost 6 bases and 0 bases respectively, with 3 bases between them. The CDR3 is CASRSSGANVLTF. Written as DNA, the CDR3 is TGTGCCAGCAGGAGCTCTGGGGCCAACGTCCTGACTTTC.

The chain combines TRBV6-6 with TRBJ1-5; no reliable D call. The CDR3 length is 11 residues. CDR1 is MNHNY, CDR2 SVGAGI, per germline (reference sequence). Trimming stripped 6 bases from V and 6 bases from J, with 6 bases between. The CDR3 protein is CASRSFQPQHF. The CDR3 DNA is TGTGCCAGCAGATCCTTTCAGCCCCAGCATTTT.